This TCR beta chain was recorded in a study of blood T cell repertoires in COVID-19 (dated by TCRdb to between 2020 and 2021). At the level of the whole study: Collaborator samples came from the United States, Italy and Spain and covered acute and convalescent phases of COVID-19. Nearly every sample came with metadata listing a de-identified subject ID, COVID-19 status, age in years and sex. Subjects who had been exposed to COVID-19, were actively infected with it, or had recovered from it provided the deeply sampled blood TCRbeta repertoires that made up the dataset. The material from the prospective study consisted of cDNA or gDNA derived from T cells, B-cell-depleted T cells, or PBMCs. The samples were drawn from the first 160 participants of the ongoing ImmuneRACE study and from 1,200 or so subjects provided by 6 global collaborators. The repertoires were made available in a free public database intended to serve as a resource for research on the immune response to SARS-CoV-2. Where available, HLA class I and class II types were taken from metadata supplied by the sample provider and were not determined by assay-based typing. The paper as a whole reports these results and caveats: How much clinical and demographic metadata was included differed by source and by participant, and the metadata was provided uncurated.

Taken from cysteine to phenylalanine, the CDR3 has 12 residues. Kept here is only the CDR3 DNA, which spans 36 bases and is read in frame from base 1. CDR1 and CDR2 are drawn from the germline V gene: SNHLY, FYNNEI. The junction shows trimming of 4 bases on V and 7 bases on J, plus 11 bases between the germline ends. The immunoSEQ Assay, a bias-controlled multiplex PCR, was used to amplify TCRbeta CDR3 regions from genomic DNA. The source study handled its data this way. Within the assay, amplification of reference gene primers was used to estimate how many nucleated cells each sample contained. To quantify the absolute abundance of each unique TCRbeta CDR3 rearrangement, sequence reads were collapsed and filtered. For each sample, productive Simpson clonality was calculated as the square root of Simpson's diversity index across productive rearrangements. TCRdb provides this immuneACCESS table in a form limited to in-frame rearrangements. Some clones are lacking; in checked studies, under half of them reflect an unresolved V gene, and why the rest are absent is not known. V and J calls and clone size follow that table, whereas D and trimming were derived from the DNA. Counted in this sample were more than 90,000 clones; about 89% of them appeared once. The ten largest account for 15% to 20% of the sample.

Comment on this clone: The antigen it binds to is not known. No per-base quality is available; no much larger clone lies one base away.

Each collaborating institution followed its own protocols to collect whole blood in K2EDTA tubes. For TCRbeta analysis, collaborators shipped samples in one of three forms: frozen whole blood, isolated PBMCs, or DNA extracted from either of those sample types. The sequenced sample consisted of peripheral blood. The rearrangement joined TRBV2 to TRBJ2-7; the D region possibly corresponds to TRBD1 (5 bases align). The TCR originated in a man between 45 and 60 years old with acute or convalescent COVID-19. The CDR3 amino acid sequence is: CASSVSGLEQYF. The nucleotide sequence is TGTGCCAGCAGTGTTTCAGGGTTGGAGCAGTACTTC.